This T cell receptor (beta chain) was retrieved from a study of shared clonotypes between healthy human individuals. Study-level results: An expected dependence of interdonor clonotype sharing on sequencing depth was noted.

Germline CDR1 and CDR2: KGHSH and LQKENI. The V gene lost 3 bases and the J gene lost 6 bases, with 15 bases spanning the gap. This CDR3 region has 14 residues. Sequencing was performed with immunoSEQ multiplex PCR; in TCRdb, only in-frame clones are kept and a portion is missing. The repertoire holds 1.5 million to 1.9 million clones, with approximately 98% as singletons. As regards this clone: Its antigen remains unidentified.

V usage is TRBV18 and J usage is TRBJ2-7; tentative D call: TRBD2 (5 bases). The clonotype originates from a man aged 30-40 years in good health. Sequenced: naive CD4+ T cells sorted from blood. Subset specified: CD45RA+ positively selected. CDR3 sequence: CASSPLPLATEQYF. CDR3 nucleotides: TGTGCCAGCTCACCTCTTCCCCTAGCCACCGAGCAGTACTTC.